This TCR beta chain was found in a study of blood T cell repertoires in COVID-19. In the original analysis: For nucleated cells, counts were estimated from reference gene primer amplification. Clones were read by immunoSEQ multiplex PCR, and TCRdb kept only the in-frame ones, dropping some. The D gene and trimming were derived from the DNA, and the V and J assignments and clone size from that table. The data contain approximately 230,000 clones, about nine tenths of them singletons. With 0 bases removed from V and 7 bases from J, the gap between germline ends came to 9 bases. Germline V CDR1 and CDR2: MNHEY, SVGEGT. There are 13 residues in the CDR3. In terms of age and location, participants ranged from roughly 18 to 90 years and lived in about two dozen US areas.

The source of this sequence is a man aged 35-49 years who had recovered from COVID-19. J is TRBJ1-2 and V is TRBV6-2 or TRBV6-3; D not resolved. Sequenced sample: PBMCs or T cells enriched from blood (not recorded which). CDR3 sequence (DNA): TGTGCCAGCAGTTACTCGAGTCGGGTTGGCTACACCTTC. Translation: CASSYSSRVGYTF.